One sample yielded the 19 T cell receptor beta chains listed below, sequenced in a study of tumor-infiltrating lymphocytes in primary liver carcinoma. The approximately 20-31 mg bulk tissue piece was not sorted before simultaneous RNA and DNA extraction. Constant-region priming of around 530 ng total RNA yielded TCR beta cDNA. Library construction for TCR beta comprised three nested multiplex PCR rounds performed with slightly modified ARM-PCR. The first two PCR rounds used TRBV1-TRBV30 primers with a Cbeta primer, approximately 10 cycles each. TCRdb ran MiXCR on the multiplex PCR reads and lists one entry per CDR3 protein. The table includes 20,000 to 25,000 distinct CDR3 sequences, 80% detected once. Sequenced: liver tumor tissue from sampling region 2. The sample's subset: tumor region T2, inferior pole. These TCRs come from a woman between 25 and 40 years old with primary liver carcinoma and hepatitis B virus infection.

The chain carries TRBV29-1 and TRBJ2-1; no reliable D call. This CDR3 comprises 11 residues. Germline loops: CDR1 SQVTM, CDR2 ANQGSEA. The CDR3 coding sequence is TGCGCCCTAAGGGACTACAATGAGCAGTTCTTC. This translates into CALRDYNEQFF.

A remark on this clonotype: The junction departs from the called germline gene at one end, perhaps through a read error. The chain joins TRBV4-3 to TRBJ1-1, with D unclear. Germline V lookup: CDR1 LGHNA, CDR2 YSLEER. The CDR3 runs 13 residues. The CDR3 here is CASGQDPGSPALF. The CDR3 DNA is TGCGCCAGTGGCCAAGATCCGGGGTCTCCAGCTTTATTT.

Worth noting for this clonotype: Possible read error: a much larger clone is one base away. This rearrangement joins TRBV19 to TRBJ1-1, with D possibly matching TRBD1 (5 bases). Per the germline V gene, CDR1 is LNHDA and CDR2 is SQIVND (reference sequence). V lost 5 bases to trimming and J lost 8 bases, with 24 bases between them. The CDR3 covers 16 residues. This chain's CDR3 is CASSAESTQEHKEAFF. The CDR3, as DNA: TGTGCCAGTAGTGCCGAGTCTACACAGGAGCACAAGGAAGCTTTCTTT.

Only one count was recorded for this clonotype. Given the absence of the conserved phenylalanine or tryptophan at the CDR3 end, a read error is likely. The chain has TRBV7-8 and TRBJ2-7, with D possibly matching TRBD1 (6 bases). The CDR3 has 15 residues. V lost 4 bases and J lost 3, with 16 bases in between. Germline assignment: CDR1 SGHVS and CDR2 FQNEAQ. The CDR3 here is CASSYPGHVLYEQYY. The CDR3 nucleotides are TGTGCCAGCAGCTACCCGGGACATGTACTCTACGAGCAGTACTAC.

The CDR3 loop reads CASSQDHINRGMVDTQYF. The DNA for the CDR3 is TGCGCCAGCAGCCAAGATCATATTAATAGAGGGATGGTGGATACGCAGTATTTT. The chain uses TRBV4-1 and TRBJ2-3; TRBD2 might be the D (5 bases). This CDR3 spans 18 amino acids. V was cut by 0 bases and J by 6 bases, with 22 bases left in between. CDR1 is MGHRA and CDR2 is YSYEKL in the germline V gene.

About this clonotype: The junction shows a germline mismatch at one end, possibly a read error. The V and J genes are TRBV11-3 and TRBJ2-7; D is tentatively TRBD1 or TRBD2 (5 bases each). The CDR3 spans 15 residues. Germline CDR1 and CDR2: SGHNT and YENEEA. CDR3 region: CASRLDRGLSYEQYF. In DNA, the CDR3 is TGTGCCAGCAGGTTAGACCGGGGCCTCTCTTACGAGCAGTACTTC.

The V call is TRBV7-2, the J call TRBJ1-4; tentative D call: TRBD1 (6 bases). The CDR3 totals 15 residues. V shed 5 bases and J shed 6 bases, with 16 bases lying between them. Germline assignment: CDR1 SGHTA and CDR2 FQGNSA. The CDR3 here is CASSPRGGHDEKLFF. Written as DNA, the CDR3 is TGTGCCAGCAGCCCCCGTGGGGGGCATGATGAAAAACTGTTTTTT.

Regarding this clonotype: One end of the junction is discordant with germline, which a read error may explain. This chain links TRBV11-1 with TRBJ2-4, with D perhaps given as TRBD1 or TRBD2 (5 bases each). Germline V lookup: CDR1 SGHAT, CDR2 FQDESV (reference sequence). This CDR3 is built from 17 residues. CDR3 DNA sequence: TGTGCCAGCAGCTTTCCCTGGACCAACGGGACCAAAAACATTCATTACTTC. Its translation is CASSFPWTNGTKNIHYF.

By share, this clonotype counts as medium-sized (0.01 to 0.1%). V gene TRBV14 combines with J gene TRBJ2-3, with TRBD2 matching over 10 bases. This CDR3 region has 16 residues. The V gene end was trimmed by 0 bases and the J gene end by 5 bases; junction bases not matched to a gene: 5. From germline, CDR1 is SGHDN and CDR2 FVKESK. CDR3 region: CASSQDVLAGEDTQYF. The CDR3 DNA follows: TGTGCCAGCAGCCAAGACGTGCTAGCGGGAGAAGATACGCAGTATTTT.

This chain connects TRBV5-6 to TRBJ2-2; D not resolved. Trimming pared 8 bases from V and 12 bases from J, leaving 26 bases between. Germline V gene data show CDR1 as SGHDT and CDR2 as YYEEEE. CDR3 size: 15 residues. CDR3 region: CASSLAPRVTWKLFF. The CDR3 DNA reads as TGTGCCAGTAGTTTGGCACCCAGAGTCACCTGGAAGCTGTTTTTT.

In this sample, this clonotype is large (0.1 to 1%). The chain joins TRBV11-2 to TRBJ2-2; D unresolved. Germline V gene lookup returns CDR1 SGHAT and CDR2 FQNNGV. Trimming stripped 5 bases from V and 1 base from J, with 14 bases between. There are 16 residues in the CDR3. CDR3 region: CASSPDPQLNTGELFF. The CDR3 coding sequence is TGTGCCAGCAGCCCCGATCCCCAATTGAACACCGGGGAGCTGTTTTTT.

By its share, this clonotype is medium-sized (0.01 to 0.1%). The chain joins TRBV6-1 to TRBJ2-7; 14 bases line up with TRBD2. The junction had 8 bases not matched to a gene; V was cut back by 4 bases and J by 9 bases. Germline lookup yields CDR1 MNHNS and CDR2 SASEGT. There are 15 residues in the CDR3. The CDR3 sequence: CASSGLAGGPSAQYF. In DNA, the CDR3 is TGTGCCAGCAGTGGACTAGCGGGAGGGCCCTCGGCGCAGTACTTC.

J is TRBJ2-6 and V is TRBV4-2; weak D call: TRBD1 (5 bases). V gave up 6 bases and J gave up 6 bases, with 18 bases separating them. Germline CDR1 and CDR2: LGHNA and YNFKEQ. The CDR3 has 16 residues. The CDR3 here is CASRQDRIAEANVLTF. The CDR3 region has the DNA TGTGCCAGCAGACAGGATAGAATCGCTGAGGCCAACGTCCTGACTTTC.

Of note for this clonotype: Germline is not matched at one junction end, which may reflect a read error. This chain uses TRBV4-3 with TRBJ2-6; tentatively, D is TRBD1 or TRBD2 (5 bases each). Germline lookup yields CDR1 LGHNA and CDR2 YSLEER. The length of the CDR3 is 19 residues. CDR3 sequence: CASSQESSEIGSGANLLTF. CDR3 DNA: TGCGCCAGCAGCCAAGAGAGTAGTGAGATAGGCTCCGGGGCCAACCTCCTGACTTTC.

The count of this clonotype is one. A junction end diverges from the germline sequence, so it may reflect a read error. J is TRBJ1-6 and V is TRBV12-3 or TRBV12-4; D remains ambiguous. The CDR3 spans 13 residues. DNA for the CDR3: TGTGCCAGCAGCCCACAGAGGCATTCACCCCTACACTTT. It is translated as CASSPQRHSPLHF.

As to this clonotype: The germline gene is not matched at one end of the junction; a read error may be the cause. This chain joins TRBV11-2 and TRBJ2-5, with no clear D. The CDR3 spans 13 residues. The germline V gene has CDR1 SGHAT and CDR2 FQNNGV. In DNA, the CDR3 is TGTACCAGCAGCCCTAGACATAAAGAGACCCAGTACTTC. Residues: CTSSPRHKETQYF.

The chain has TRBV24-1 and TRBJ2-1, with 7 positions matching TRBD2. The CDR3 is made up of 17 amino acids. Germline trimming cut 10 bases from V and 0 bases from J; bases unmatched to any gene: 14. Per the germline V gene, CDR1 is KGHDR and CDR2 is SFDVKD. DNA of the CDR3: TGTGCCACAGGTGGGAGTTGGGGGGGGAGCTCCTACAATGAGCAGTTCTTC. It specifies CATGGSWGGSSYNEQFF.

Concerning this clonotype itself: Sequence at one end of the junction differs from germline and may be a read error. The V gene is TRBV5-4, the J gene TRBJ2-5, with TRBD2 matching over 10 bases. Germline V gene sequence: CDR1 SGHNT, CDR2 YYREEE (reference sequence). The CDR3 runs to 15 residues. The CDR3 nucleotides read TGTGCCAACAGCTTGGGGACTAGCGAACAAGAGACCCAGTATTTC. It codes for CANSLGTSEQETQYF.

A word on this clonotype: Because the CDR3 is missing its conserved closing phenylalanine or tryptophan, this is likely a read error. V is TRBV11-2 and J is TRBJ1-4; D perhaps matches TRBD1 (5 bases). CDR3 length: 16 residues. Germline V lookup: CDR1 SGHAT, CDR2 FQNNGV. Trimming shortened V by 5 bases and J by 0 bases, and 13 bases separated the two germline ends. DNA for the CDR3: TGTGCCAGCAGCATGATTCAGGGATCAACTAATGAAAAACTGTTTTTG. This gives the protein CASSMIQGSTNEKLFL.